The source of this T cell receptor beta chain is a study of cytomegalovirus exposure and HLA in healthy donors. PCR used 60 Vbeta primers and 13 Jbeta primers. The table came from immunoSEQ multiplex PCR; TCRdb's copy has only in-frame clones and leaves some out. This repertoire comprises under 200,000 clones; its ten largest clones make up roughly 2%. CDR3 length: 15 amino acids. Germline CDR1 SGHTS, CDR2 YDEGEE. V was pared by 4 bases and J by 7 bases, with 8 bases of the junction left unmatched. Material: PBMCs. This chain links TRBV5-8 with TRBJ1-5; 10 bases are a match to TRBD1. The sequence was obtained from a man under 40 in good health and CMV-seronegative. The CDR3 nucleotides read TGTGCCAGCAGCGCTGGGACAGGGGAGAGCCAGCCCCAGCATTTT. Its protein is CASSAGTGESQPQHF.